A selection of T cell receptor beta chains follows, all from one sample in a study of cytotoxic CD8 clonotypes in ibrutinib-treated CLL. TCRdb's table, derived via immunoSEQ multiplex PCR, lists solely in-frame clones and lacks some. The data show some 140,000 clones, about four fifths seen once. The material was PBMCs, obtained after 12 months of ibrutinib treatment. These receptors originate from a human donor with chronic lymphocytic leukemia. Both conserved end residues are part of each CDR3. A D gene is named only where the DNA matches it firmly. Clone size is stated in some rows and not others, as once, few, many or a class when expanded.

cdr3_length j_call v_call d_call clone_size cdr3_aa cdr3_nt
15 TRBJ2-3 TRBV6-5 TRBD1 - CASRGQGTYTDTQYF TGTGCCAGCAGGGGACAGGGGACTTACACAGATACGCAGTATTTT
18 TRBJ1-3 TRBV14 - - CASSQDLLRGSSGNTIYF TGTGCCAGCAGCCAAGATCTTCTTCGGGGCAGTTCTGGAAACACCATATATTTT
15 TRBJ1-5 TRBV6-1 - few CASSEALAGNQPQHF TGTGCCAGCAGTGAAGCGCTGGCAGGTAATCAGCCCCAGCATTTT
13 TRBJ1-1 TRBV5-1 - - CASSFLTGTEAFF TGCGCCAGCAGCTTTCTGACCGGAACTGAAGCTTTCTTT
15 TRBJ2-1 TRBV29-1 TRBD2 - CSVEGSGRSDNEQFF TGCAGCGTTGAAGGTAGCGGGAGATCCGACAATGAGCAGTTCTTC
14 TRBJ1-1 TRBV4-1 - few CASSQDTQGYEAFF TGCGCCAGCAGCCAAGATACACAGGGATATGAAGCTTTCTTT
14 TRBJ2-4 TRBV27 - - CASSFSRGDDIQYF TGTGCCAGCAGTTTCAGCAGGGGTGACGACATTCAGTACTTC
15 TRBJ2-5 TRBV9 TRBD1 - CASSVWTGAQETQYF TGTGCCAGCAGCGTATGGACAGGGGCTCAAGAGACCCAGTACTTC
17 TRBJ2-7 TRBV4-2 TRBD1 once CASSQDLGQGFNYEQYF TGTGCCAGCAGCCAAGATCTTGGACAGGGGTTCAACTACGAGCAGTACTTC
14 TRBJ2-5 TRBV27 - - CASSFSIDQETQYF TGTGCCAGCAGTTTCAGTATAGACCAAGAGACCCAGTACTTC
19 TRBJ2-3 TRBV5-1 TRBD2 - CASSGGLAGAAFSTDTQYF TGCGCCAGCAGCGGGGGACTAGCGGGAGCGGCGTTTAGCACAGATACGCAGTATTTT
15 TRBJ1-1 TRBV4-3 TRBD1 - CASSQDWDSATEAFF TGCGCCAGCAGCCAAGATTGGGACAGCGCCACTGAAGCTTTCTTT
15 TRBJ2-2 TRBV2 - - CASSVGQGSTGELFF TGTGCCAGCAGTGTGGGGCAGGGATCAACCGGGGAGCTGTTTTTT
14 TRBJ2-6 TRBV19 - - CASSIRAGANVLTF TGTGCCAGTAGTATAAGGGCTGGGGCCAACGTCCTGACTTTC
15 TRBJ2-5 TRBV25-1 - - CASSPLSRVQETQYF TGTGCCAGCAGTCCCCTGAGCCGGGTCCAAGAGACCCAGTACTTC
16 TRBJ2-1 TRBV27 TRBD2 few CASSSSGTSENNEQFF TGTGCCAGCAGTTCATCCGGGACTAGCGAAAACAATGAGCAGTTCTTC
13 TRBJ1-2 TRBV5-1 - once CASSLGDPYGYTF TGCGCCAGCAGCTTGGGTGATCCCTATGGCTACACCTTC
15 TRBJ2-7 TRBV28 - - CASSPDLTGFDEQYF TGTGCCAGCAGTCCAGATCTAACAGGGTTCGACGAGCAGTACTTC
15 TRBJ2-5 TRBV6-6 TRBD2 once CASSYAGGTIETQYF TGTGCCAGCAGTTATGCGGGAGGGACTATAGAGACCCAGTACTTC
15 TRBJ2-7 TRBV6-1 - - CASSEKGAKTYEQYF TGTGCCAGCAGTGAAAAAGGTGCAAAAACCTACGAGCAGTACTTC
14 TRBJ1-2 TRBV16 - few CASSQSTATYGYTF TGTGCCAGCAGCCAATCCACAGCCACCTATGGCTACACCTTC
15 TRBJ2-5 TRBV7-7 - - CASSLVPGEGETQYF TGTGCTAGCAGCTTAGTACCGGGAGAGGGGGAGACCCAGTACTTC
16 TRBJ2-1 TRBV4-3 - - CASSQGLDLTYNEQFF TGCGCCAGCAGCCAAGGCTTGGACCTAACCTACAATGAGCAGTTCTTC
14 TRBJ1-3 TRBV11-2 - - CASSFGGPGNTIYF TGTGCCAGCAGCTTCGGGGGTCCTGGAAACACCATATATTTT
15 TRBJ1-5 TRBV28 TRBD1 - CASTPGQGNNQPQHF TGTGCCAGCACGCCGGGACAGGGGAACAATCAGCCCCAGCATTTT
14 TRBJ2-7 TRBV4-3 - - CASSQDLSSYEQYF TGCGCCAGCAGCCAAGATCTCAGCTCCTACGAGCAGTACTTC
15 TRBJ2-2 TRBV5-1 - - CASSLLGAYTGELFF TGCGCCAGCAGCTTGCTGGGGGCTTACACCGGGGAGCTGTTTTTT
15 TRBJ1-5 TRBV19 - few CASSIGYLGNQPQHF TGTGCCAGTAGTATCGGATACCTCGGCAATCAGCCCCAGCATTTT
14 TRBJ2-6 TRBV10-3 TRBD1 few CATQGALGANVLTF TGTGCCACACAGGGGGCGCTAGGGGCCAACGTCCTGACTTTC
15 TRBJ2-5 TRBV6-5 TRBD2 - CASRHGLVGEKTQYF TGTGCCAGCAGACACGGACTAGTGGGAGAGAAGACCCAGTACTTC
14 TRBJ1-1 TRBV7-2 - - CASSSQGTNTEAFF TGTGCCAGCAGCTCCCAGGGAACGAACACTGAAGCTTTCTTT
14 TRBJ2-7 TRBV5-1 TRBD2 few CASTRGAGGYEQYF TGCGCCAGCACCCGAGGGGCGGGAGGTTACGAGCAGTACTTC
15 TRBJ2-7 TRBV4-3 TRBD2 once CASSQERGISYEQYF TGCGCCAGCAGCCAAGAGCGGGGGATCAGCTACGAGCAGTACTTC
15 TRBJ2-5 TRBV7-2 TRBD2 once CASSFLGGSGETQYF TGTGCCAGCAGCTTTCTCGGCGGGAGTGGAGAGACCCAGTACTTC
16 TRBJ2-1 TRBV5-6 - - CASSVGIGMKDNEQFF TGTGCCAGCAGCGTTGGGATCGGGATGAAAGACAATGAGCAGTTCTTC
16 TRBJ2-7 TRBV6-5 - - CASSYGRLYKYDEQYF TGTGCCAGCAGTTATGGAAGACTTTACAAATACGACGAGCAGTACTTC
13 TRBJ2-7 TRBV5-1 - - CASSGGLWYEQYF TGCGCCAGCAGCGGGGGGCTCTGGTACGAGCAGTACTTC
14 TRBJ2-5 TRBV11-2 TRBD1 - CASSFQGQQETQYF TGTGCCAGCAGCTTCCAGGGACAGCAAGAGACCCAGTACTTC
15 TRBJ2-5 TRBV2 - - CASSVGGVGQETQYF TGTGCCAGCAGTGTAGGGGGGGTCGGCCAAGAGACCCAGTACTTC
14 TRBJ1-2 TRBV25-1 - - CASSPPGTPYGYTF TGTGCCAGCAGTCCCCCCGGGACACCCTATGGCTACACCTTC
14 TRBJ2-2 TRBV12-5 - - CASGLGGLPGELFF TGTGCTAGTGGTTTGGGGGGGCTTCCCGGGGAGCTGTTTTTT
13 TRBJ1-3 TRBV7-2 - - CASRESSGNTIYF TGTGCCAGCAGGGAGAGCTCTGGAAACACCATATATTTT
16 TRBJ2-7 TRBV6-6 - once CARMGNRVRNYYEQYF TGTGCCAGGATGGGCAACCGGGTCCGAAATTACTACGAGCAGTACTTC
15 TRBJ1-5 TRBV4-2 - - CASSQGDWGEQPQHF TGTGCCAGCAGCCAAGGGGACTGGGGGGAACAGCCCCAGCATTTT
13 TRBJ1-4 TRBV6-1 TRBD1 - CASNDRANEKLFF TGTGCCAGCAATGACAGGGCTAATGAAAAACTGTTTTTT
13 TRBJ2-1 TRBV10-3 TRBD2 few CAIAGTSDNEQFF TGTGCCATAGCCGGGACTAGCGACAATGAGCAGTTCTTC
16 TRBJ1-2 TRBV30 TRBD1 - CAWTGGTGAFRYGYTF TGTGCCTGGACCGGAGGGACAGGGGCTTTCCGCTATGGCTACACCTTC
16 TRBJ1-1 TRBV5-4 - - CASSFYLGKRFTEAFF TGTGCCAGCAGCTTTTATCTGGGTAAACGGTTCACTGAAGCTTTCTTT
11 TRBJ1-4 TRBV20-1 TRBD1 few CSAVDREKLFF TGCAGTGCTGTGGACAGGGAAAAACTGTTTTTT
19 TRBJ2-7 TRBV7-9 TRBD1 - CASSYRSQGATGVTYEQYF TGTGCCAGCAGCTACCGATCACAGGGGGCGACGGGAGTAACCTACGAGCAGTACTTC